The entry below describes one T cell receptor (beta chain). The sample belongs to a study of T cell responses to AZD1222 COVID-19 vaccine. Clones were sequenced by immunoSEQ multiplex PCR, and TCRdb holds only the in-frame ones, with some missing. The sample lists under 200,000 clones, over 85% occurring once. Trimming at V came to 3 bases and at J to 8 bases, leaving 11 bases not matched to a gene. From germline, CDR1 is MGHRA and CDR2 YSYEKL. The CDR3 sequence is 17 residues long. This TCR derives from an adult in good health. The specimen comprised peripheral blood, sampled on day 0 of AZD1222 vaccination. The rearrangement joins TRBV4-1 to TRBJ2-1, with 12 positions matching TRBD1. Here the CDR3 reads CASSHWARGQGAHEQFF. DNA for the CDR3: TGCGCCAGCAGCCATTGGGCCCGGGGACAGGGGGCGCATGAGCAGTTCTTC.